The sequence of this T cell receptor (beta chain) was determined in a study of a mutant IDH1 vaccine in newly diagnosed glioma. Study context: Most patients had received both radiotherapy and temozolomide, the prior options being radiotherapy, temozolomide, or both.

From germline, CDR1 is LNHDA and CDR2 SQIVND (reference sequence). The junction had 4 bases not matched to a gene; V was cut back by 3 bases and J by 3 bases. CDR3 length: 15 amino acids. This clone was seen only once. Its target is not known. Only in-frame clones appear in the TCRdb table, and some are missing; sequencing was by immunoSEQ multiplex PCR. The sample holds about 38,000 clones, roughly 79% seen once. The time point is: week 5, during vaccination. Every vaccination contained 300 ug of the mutant IDH1 20-mer peptide and was paired with topical imiquimod. The starting material was PBMCs, obtained from a glioma patient whose treatment included an IDH1 peptide vaccine. The chain uses TRBV19 and TRBJ2-1; 8 bases agree with TRBD1. The clonotype originates from a man aged 50 to 59 with glioma. The CDR3 region is CASSILGQGYNEQFF. For the CDR3, the DNA is TGTGCCAGTAGTATTCTCGGACAGGGCTACAATGAGCAGTTCTTC.